This TCR beta chain was identified during a study of molecular identifiers for immune sequencing clone quantification. TCRdb processed the PCR reads anew with MiXCR; each CDR3 protein has one entry. Of approximately 320,000 distinct CDR3 sequences listed, roughly a quarter are singletons. This clonotype was detected a few times. This may be a read error, as it is one base from a much larger clone. Germline V lookup: CDR1 SQVTM, CDR2 ANQGSEA. The V segment lost 4 bases and the J segment 9 bases; nucleotides outside the gene matches: 14. The CDR3 sequence is 14 residues long. Sequencing used naive CD8+ T cells from blood, with Jurkat cell RNA spiked in. Subset defined: FACS-sorted CD8+CD4-CCR7+CD45RA+ naive T cells. The chain uses TRBV29-1 and TRBJ2-5, with 7 bases lining up with TRBD2. The clonotype was recovered from a human donor in good health. Some libraries in this study had Jurkat cell RNA spiked in. The CDR3 protein is CSVVGGSLDESQYF. The CDR3 nucleotides are TGCAGCGTTGTAGGCGGGAGCTTGGATGAGTCCCAGTACTTC.